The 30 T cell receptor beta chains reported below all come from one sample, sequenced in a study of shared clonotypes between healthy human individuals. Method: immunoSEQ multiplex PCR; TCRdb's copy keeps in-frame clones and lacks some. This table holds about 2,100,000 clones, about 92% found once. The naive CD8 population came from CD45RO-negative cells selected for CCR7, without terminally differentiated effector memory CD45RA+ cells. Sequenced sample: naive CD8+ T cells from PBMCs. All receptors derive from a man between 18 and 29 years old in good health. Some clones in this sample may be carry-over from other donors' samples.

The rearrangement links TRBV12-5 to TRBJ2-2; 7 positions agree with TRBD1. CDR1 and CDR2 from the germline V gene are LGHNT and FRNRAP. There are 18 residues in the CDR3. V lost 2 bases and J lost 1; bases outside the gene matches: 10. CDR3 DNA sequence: TGTGCTAGTGGTTTGTGGTCAATCAGGGGGTTGAACACCGGGGAGCTGTTTTTT. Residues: CASGLWSIRGLNTGELFF.

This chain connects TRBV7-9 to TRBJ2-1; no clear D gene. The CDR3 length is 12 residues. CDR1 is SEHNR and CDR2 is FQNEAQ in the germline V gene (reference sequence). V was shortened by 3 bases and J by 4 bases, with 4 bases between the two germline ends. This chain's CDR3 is CASSFDYNEQFF. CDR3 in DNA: TGTGCCAGCAGCTTCGATTACAATGAGCAGTTCTTC.

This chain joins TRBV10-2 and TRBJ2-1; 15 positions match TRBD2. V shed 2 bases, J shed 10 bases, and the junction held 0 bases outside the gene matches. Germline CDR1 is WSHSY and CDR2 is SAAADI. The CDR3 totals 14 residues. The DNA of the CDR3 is TGCGCCAGCAGTGAGGGACTAGCGGGAGGGGAGCAGTTCTTC. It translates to CASSEGLAGGEQFF.

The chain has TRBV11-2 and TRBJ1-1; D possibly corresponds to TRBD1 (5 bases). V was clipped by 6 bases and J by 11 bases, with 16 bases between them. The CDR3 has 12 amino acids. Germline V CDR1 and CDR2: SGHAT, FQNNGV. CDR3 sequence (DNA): TGTGCCAGCAGTTTGGGGGTAAACGAGGCTTTCTTT. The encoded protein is CASSLGVNEAFF.

CDR3 sequence reads: CASSYRAKQETQYF. The DNA for the CDR3 is TGTGCCAGCAGTTATAGGGCAAAGCAAGAGACCCAGTACTTC. The chain couples TRBV6-5 to TRBJ2-5, with no clear D. From germline, CDR1 is MNHEY and CDR2 SVGAGI. This CDR3 contains 14 residues. V was trimmed by 3 bases and J by 2 bases, leaving 10 bases between them.

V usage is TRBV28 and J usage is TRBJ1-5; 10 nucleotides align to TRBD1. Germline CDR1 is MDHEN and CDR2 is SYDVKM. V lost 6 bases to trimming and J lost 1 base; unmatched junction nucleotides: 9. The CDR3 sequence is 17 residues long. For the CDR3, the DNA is TGTGCCAGCAGCTCCGGGACAGGGGTCGGAAGCAATCAGCCCCAGCATTTT. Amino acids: CASSSGTGVGSNQPQHF.

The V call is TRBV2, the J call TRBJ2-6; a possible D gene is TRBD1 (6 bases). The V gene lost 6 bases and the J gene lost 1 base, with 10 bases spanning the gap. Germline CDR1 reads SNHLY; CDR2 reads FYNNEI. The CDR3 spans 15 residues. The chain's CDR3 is CASSGRGSGANVLTF. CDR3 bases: TGTGCCAGCAGCGGCAGGGGTTCTGGGGCCAACGTCCTGACTTTC.

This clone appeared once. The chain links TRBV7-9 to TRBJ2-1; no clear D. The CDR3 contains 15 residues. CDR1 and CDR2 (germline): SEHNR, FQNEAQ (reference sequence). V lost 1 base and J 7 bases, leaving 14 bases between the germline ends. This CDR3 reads CASSLDFGSQNEQFF. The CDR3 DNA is TGTGCCAGCAGCTTAGATTTTGGCAGCCAGAATGAGCAGTTCTTC.

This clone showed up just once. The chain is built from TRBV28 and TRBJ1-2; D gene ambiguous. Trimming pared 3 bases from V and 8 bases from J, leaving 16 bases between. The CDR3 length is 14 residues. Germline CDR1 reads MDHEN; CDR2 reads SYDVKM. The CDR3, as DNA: TGTGCCAGCAGTTTGGGCAGCACCGCGGGGGGCTACACCTTC. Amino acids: CASSLGSTAGGYTF.

CDR3 region: CASSSLAGHEQFF. The CDR3 nucleotides read TGTGCCAGCAGCTCCCTAGCGGGACATGAGCAGTTCTTC. This chain connects TRBV7-3 to TRBJ2-1, with TRBD2 matching 9 bases. The CDR3 extends over 13 amino acids. The V gene's germline CDR1 is SGHTA and CDR2 FQGTGA. Germline trimming cut 4 bases from V and 8 bases from J; bases unmatched to any gene: 3.

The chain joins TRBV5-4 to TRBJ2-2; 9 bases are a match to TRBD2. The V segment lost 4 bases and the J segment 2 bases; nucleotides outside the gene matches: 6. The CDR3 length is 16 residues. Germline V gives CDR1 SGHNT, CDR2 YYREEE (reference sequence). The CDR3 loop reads CASSVKREVNTGELFF. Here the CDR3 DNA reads TGTGCCAGCAGCGTGAAGCGGGAGGTAAACACCGGGGAGCTGTTTTTT.

CDR3 coding DNA: TGCAGCGTTGAAGGAGGGGTGACAGGGGTCTATGGCTACACCTTC. This gives the protein CSVEGGVTGVYGYTF. This rearrangement joins TRBV29-1 to TRBJ1-2, with 8 bases lining up with TRBD1. Per germline, CDR1 SQVTM and CDR2 ANQGSEA. With 1 base clipped from V and 4 bases from J, the junction kept 8 bases outside the gene matches. This CDR3 spans 15 amino acids.

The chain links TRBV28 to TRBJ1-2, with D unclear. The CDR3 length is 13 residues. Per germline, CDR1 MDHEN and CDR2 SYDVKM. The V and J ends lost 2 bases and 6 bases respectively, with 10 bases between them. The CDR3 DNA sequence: TGTGCCAGCAGTTTAGGCAGTAAAGATGGCTACACCTTC. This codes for CASSLGSKDGYTF.

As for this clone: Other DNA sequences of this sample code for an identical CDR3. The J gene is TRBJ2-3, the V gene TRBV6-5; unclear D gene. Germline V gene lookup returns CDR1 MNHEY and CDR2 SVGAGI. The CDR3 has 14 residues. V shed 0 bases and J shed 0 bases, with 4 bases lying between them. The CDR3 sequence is CASSYSGSTDTQYF. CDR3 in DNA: TGTGCCAGCAGTTACTCGGGCAGCACAGATACGCAGTATTTT.

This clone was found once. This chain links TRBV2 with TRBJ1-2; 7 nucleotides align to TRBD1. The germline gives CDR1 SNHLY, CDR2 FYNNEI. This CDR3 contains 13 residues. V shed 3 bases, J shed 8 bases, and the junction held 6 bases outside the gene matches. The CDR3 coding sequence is TGTGCCAGCAGTGACAACAGGGGAGGAGGCTACACCTTC. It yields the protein CASSDNRGGGYTF.

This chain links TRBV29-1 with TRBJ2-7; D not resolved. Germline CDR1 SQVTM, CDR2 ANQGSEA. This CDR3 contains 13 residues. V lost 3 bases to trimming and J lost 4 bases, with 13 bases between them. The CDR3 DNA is TGCAGCGTTGAGCGCAGAACCCCGTACGAGCAGTACTTC. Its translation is CSVERRTPYEQYF.

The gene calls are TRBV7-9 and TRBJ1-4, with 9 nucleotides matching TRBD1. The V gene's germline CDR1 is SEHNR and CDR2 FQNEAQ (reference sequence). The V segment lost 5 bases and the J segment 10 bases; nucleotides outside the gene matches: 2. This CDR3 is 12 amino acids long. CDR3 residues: CASSPTGGKLFF. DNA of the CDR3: TGTGCCAGCAGCCCGACAGGGGGAAAACTGTTTTTT.

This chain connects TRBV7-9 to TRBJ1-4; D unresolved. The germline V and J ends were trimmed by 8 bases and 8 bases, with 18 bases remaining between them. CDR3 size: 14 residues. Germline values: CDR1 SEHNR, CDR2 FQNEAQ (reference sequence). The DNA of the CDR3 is TGTGCCAGCGGGAGCCATTCCCCAAACGAAAAACTGTTTTTT. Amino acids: CASGSHSPNEKLFF.

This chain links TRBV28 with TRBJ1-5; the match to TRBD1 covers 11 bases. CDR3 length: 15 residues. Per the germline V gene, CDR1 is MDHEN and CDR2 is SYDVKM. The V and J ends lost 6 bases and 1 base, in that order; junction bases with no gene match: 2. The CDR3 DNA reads TGTGCCAGCAGGGGACAGGGGGGAAGCAATCAGCCCCAGCATTTT. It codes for CASRGQGGSNQPQHF.

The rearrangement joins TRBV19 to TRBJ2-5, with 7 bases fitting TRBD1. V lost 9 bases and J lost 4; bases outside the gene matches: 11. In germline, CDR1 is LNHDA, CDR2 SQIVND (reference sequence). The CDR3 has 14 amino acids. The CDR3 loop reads CASSPGTVPETQYF. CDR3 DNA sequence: TGTGCCAGCAGTCCGGGGACAGTTCCAGAGACCCAGTACTTC.

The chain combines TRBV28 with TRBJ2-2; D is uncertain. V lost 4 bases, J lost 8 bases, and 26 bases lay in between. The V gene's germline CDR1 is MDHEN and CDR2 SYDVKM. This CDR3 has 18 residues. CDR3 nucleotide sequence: TGTGCCAGCAGTTGGTTCCCCTCGTCCCGGGCCCCAGTGGGGGAGCTGTTTTTT. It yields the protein CASSWFPSSRAPVGELFF.

The CDR3 reads CASSIGGDREFGELFF. The CDR3 DNA reads TGTGCCAGTAGTATAGGTGGCGACAGGGAGTTCGGGGAGCTGTTTTTT. This rearrangement joins TRBV19 to TRBJ2-2; 7 bases match TRBD1. Germline CDR1 is LNHDA and CDR2 is SQIVND (reference sequence). This CDR3 is built from 16 residues. Trimming took 1 base from V and 7 from J; bases not matched to a gene: 9.

The CDR3 coding sequence is TGTGCCAGCAGTTCGCTTAGACAGGGGTCGCGCAATCAGCCCCAGCATTTT. It specifies CASSSLRQGSRNQPQHF. This chain connects TRBV27 to TRBJ1-5, with 8 bases fitting TRBD1. The CDR3 contains 17 residues. Germline assignment: CDR1 MNHEY and CDR2 SMNVEV (reference sequence). The V and J ends lost 4 bases and 2 bases, in that order; junction bases with no gene match: 10.

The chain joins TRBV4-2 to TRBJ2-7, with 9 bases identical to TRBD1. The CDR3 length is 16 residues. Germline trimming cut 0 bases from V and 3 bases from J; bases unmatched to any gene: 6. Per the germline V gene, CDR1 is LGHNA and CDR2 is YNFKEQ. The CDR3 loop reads CASSQDFGTGIYEQYF. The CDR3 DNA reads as TGTGCCAGCAGCCAAGACTTTGGGACAGGGATCTACGAGCAGTACTTC.

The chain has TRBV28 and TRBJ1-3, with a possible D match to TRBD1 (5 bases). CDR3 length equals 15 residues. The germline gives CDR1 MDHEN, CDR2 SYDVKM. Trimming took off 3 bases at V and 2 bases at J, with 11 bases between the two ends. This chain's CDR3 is CASSFSGTAGNTIYF. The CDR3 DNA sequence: TGTGCCAGCAGTTTCAGCGGGACTGCTGGAAACACCATATATTTT.

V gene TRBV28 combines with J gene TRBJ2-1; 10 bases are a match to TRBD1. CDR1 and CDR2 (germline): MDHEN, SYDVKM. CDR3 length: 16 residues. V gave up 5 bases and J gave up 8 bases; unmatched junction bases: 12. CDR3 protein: CASSPLDRGLKDEQFF. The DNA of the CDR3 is TGTGCCAGCAGTCCCCTCGACAGGGGGCTGAAGGATGAGCAGTTCTTC. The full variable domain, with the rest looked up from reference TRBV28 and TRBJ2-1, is DVKVTQSSRYLVKRTGEKVFLECVQDMDHENMFWYRQDPGLGLRLIYFSYDVKMKEKGDIPEGYSVSREKKERFSLILESASTNQTSMYLCASSPLDRGLKDEQFFGPGTRLTVL.

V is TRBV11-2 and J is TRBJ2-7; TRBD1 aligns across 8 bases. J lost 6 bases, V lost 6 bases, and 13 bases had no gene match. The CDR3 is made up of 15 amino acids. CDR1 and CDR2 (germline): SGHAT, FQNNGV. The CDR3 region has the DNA TGTGCCAGCAGTTACGACAGGGGCGGTCGGAGCGAGCAGTACTTC. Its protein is CASSYDRGGRSEQYF.

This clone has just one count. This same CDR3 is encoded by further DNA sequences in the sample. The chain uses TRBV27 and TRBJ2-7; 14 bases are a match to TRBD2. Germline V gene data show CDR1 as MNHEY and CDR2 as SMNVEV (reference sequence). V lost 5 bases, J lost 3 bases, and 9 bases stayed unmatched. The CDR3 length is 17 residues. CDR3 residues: CASSLIPGTSGSYEQYF. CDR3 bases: TGTGCCAGCAGTCTAATCCCCGGGACTAGCGGGAGCTACGAGCAGTACTTC.

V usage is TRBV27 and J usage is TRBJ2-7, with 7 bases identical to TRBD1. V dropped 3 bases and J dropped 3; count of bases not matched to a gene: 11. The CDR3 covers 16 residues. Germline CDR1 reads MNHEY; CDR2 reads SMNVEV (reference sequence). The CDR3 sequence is CASSFSKGQQNYEQYF. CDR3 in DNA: TGTGCCAGCAGTTTCTCGAAGGGACAGCAAAACTACGAGCAGTACTTC.

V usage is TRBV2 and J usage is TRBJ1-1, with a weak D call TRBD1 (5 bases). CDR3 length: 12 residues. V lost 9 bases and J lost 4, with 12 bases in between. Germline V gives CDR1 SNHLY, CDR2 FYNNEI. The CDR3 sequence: CARGDRVTEAFF. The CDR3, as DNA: TGTGCCAGAGGGGATCGTGTCACTGAAGCTTTCTTT.